Each of the 12 T cell receptor beta chains below was sequenced from the same sample in a study of tissue T cells after allogeneic stem cell transplantation. Clones were read by immunoSEQ multiplex PCR, and TCRdb kept only the in-frame ones, dropping some. The sample yields roughly 8,600 clones, more than 35% seen once. Time point specified: mouse harvest day 14 after allogeneic transplant. Each mouse received 10^7 T-cell-depleted marrow cells plus 10^6 splenic CD5+ T cells by tail vein. Sequencing was performed on skin. The receptors shown here come from a female BALB/c mouse given C57BL/6 T cells with graft-versus-host disease after an allogeneic hematopoietic cell transplant.

Points on this clone: Germline and genes here are mouse. The missing CDR3 end, 1 residue past where the read stops, is filled in from the germline J gene. This chain connects TRBV26 to TRBJ1-5; D is possibly TRBD1 (6 bases). This CDR3 region has 12 residues. Germline V gives CDR1 KGHPV, CDR2 FQNQEV (reference sequence). V shed 5 bases and J shed 7 bases, with 9 bases lying between them. The DNA read from the CDR3 is TGTGCCAGCAGTGGGACAAAACAGGCTCCGCTT. Protein: CASSGTKQAPL. The whole CDR3 region reads CASSGTKQAPLF.

This clone is labeled medium-sized. The gene names here belong to mouse. The read stops 1 residue short of the end of the CDR3; the missing end is completed from the germline J gene. The chain has TRBV5 and TRBJ2-7, with D possibly matching TRBD2 (6 bases). The CDR3 runs to 14 residues. CDR1 and CDR2 from the germline V gene are LGHNA and YNLKQL (reference sequence). The V end was cut by 2 bases, the J end by 0 bases, with 8 bases between. CDR3: CASSQLGYSYEQYF. The part of the CDR3 DNA that was read is TGTGCCAGCAGCCAACTGGGGTACTCCTATGAACAGTAC.

About this clone itself: Genes and germline come from the mouse. From the germline J gene comes the end of the CDR3, since the read stops 1 residue before it. The V call is TRBV26, the J call TRBJ1-3; D is perhaps TRBD1 (6 bases). Trimming stripped 2 bases from V and 4 bases from J, with 9 bases between. The CDR3 totals 14 residues. Germline-derived CDR1 and CDR2 are KGHPV and FQNQEV (reference sequence). CDR3 sequence: CASSLPGVGNTLYF. The CDR3 bases that were read are TGTGCCAGCAGTCTGCCAGGGGTGGGAAATACGCTCTAT.

Points on this clone: Gene names follow the mouse nomenclature. Read coverage stops 1 residue before the CDR3 terminus; the germline J gene supplies the remainder. The chain combines TRBV13-2 with TRBJ2-7, with D possibly being TRBD1 (5 bases). The germline CDR1 and CDR2 sequences are NNHNN and SYGAGS (reference sequence). Trimming left V 0 bases short and J 1 base short, with 11 bases between. The CDR3 spans 15 residues. The sequenced CDR3 bases are TGTGCCAGCGGTGATGGCAGGGAAGGGTCCTATGAACAGTAC. Protein: CASGDGREGSYEQY. The CDR3, in full, reads CASGDGREGSYEQYF.

This clone was seen more than once but under ten times. Gene names refer to mouse genes. The read stops 1 residue short of the end of the CDR3; the missing end is completed from the germline J gene. The chain employs TRBV26 and TRBJ2-1; 7 nucleotides line up with TRBD1. The CDR3 spans 15 residues. With 2 bases clipped from V and 6 bases from J, the junction kept 7 bases outside the gene matches. Germline V gene data show CDR1 as KGHPV and CDR2 as FQNQEV (reference sequence). CDR3 DNA, as far as it was read: TGTGCCAGCAGTCTGGAACAGGGGAAGGGTGCTGAGCAGTTC. The encoded protein is CASSLEQGKGAEQF. The whole CDR3 region reads CASSLEQGKGAEQFF.

This clone came up once. Mouse gene names and germline throughout. The read ends 1 residue early relative to the CDR3; the germline J gene fills the gap. The gene calls are TRBV4 and TRBJ1-1; weak D call: TRBD1 (6 bases). The V gene lost 5 bases and the J gene lost 1 base, with 11 bases spanning the gap. CDR3 length: 14 amino acids. Germline V gives CDR1 LGHDT, CDR2 YNNKQL (reference sequence). The chain's CDR3 is CASSNRDKNTEVFF. The sequenced CDR3 bases are TGTGCCAGCAGCAACCGGGACAAAAACACAGAAGTCTTC.

Note on this clone: Mouse gene names apply. Sequencing ends 1 residue short of the CDR3 end; the germline J gene provides the rest. The chain recombines TRBV26 with TRBJ1-1, with 8 bases that match TRBD1. Germline V gene sequence: CDR1 KGHPV, CDR2 FQNQEV (reference sequence). With V trimmed by 5 bases and J by 0 bases, 2 bases remained unmatched. The CDR3 has 14 amino acids. The CDR3 sequence: CASSSQGANTEVFF. The covered CDR3 bases are TGTGCCAGCAGTTCACAGGGGGCAAACACAGAAGTCTTC.

Worth noting for this clone: Mouse gene names apply. The read stops 1 residue short of the end of the CDR3; the missing end is completed from the germline J gene. The chain links TRBV16 to TRBJ2-3; tentative D call: TRBD2 (7 bases). Looked up from germline, CDR1 is SGHSA and CDR2 is FRNQAP. Deletions cut 5 bases from V and 0 bases from J, with 12 bases between. The CDR3 is made up of 15 amino acids. The sequenced part of the CDR3 DNA is TGTGCAAGCAGCCTAGGGGGGGTTAGTGCAGAAACGCTGTAT. Protein sequence: CASSLGGVSAETLY. The whole CDR3 is CASSLGGVSAETLYF.

This clone has only a few counts. The listed genes are named as in mouse. The CDR3 goes on 1 residue after the read ends, and that part is filled in from the germline J gene. The chain is built from TRBV19 and TRBJ1-4; D not resolved. The CDR3 is 14 residues long. Between the trimmed V and J ends, which lost 2 bases and 0 bases, there was a span of 5 bases. CDR1 FNHDT and CDR2 SITEND come from the germline V gene (reference sequence). CDR3 DNA (partial): TGTGCCAGCAGTATCGGATTTTCCAACGAAAGATTATTT. Protein product: CASSIGFSNERLF. The complete CDR3 sequence is CASSIGFSNERLFF. Full variable domain (outside the CDR3, taken from reference TRBV19 and TRBJ1-4): GGIITQTPKFLIGQEGQKLTLKCQQNFNHDTMYWYRQDSGKGLRLIYYSITENDLQKGDLSEGYDASREKKSSFSLTVTSAQKNEMAVFLCASSIGFSNERLFFGHGTKLSVL.

This clone is medium-sized. Any gene name here is a mouse gene name. CDR3 DNA (partial): TGTGCCAGCAGTATCTGGGGGGGCTATGCTGAGCAGTTC. Translation: CASSIWGGYAEQF. The CDR3, in full, reads CASSIWGGYAEQFF. The rearrangement uses TRBV19 and TRBJ2-1; 9 bases fit TRBD2. Sequencing ends 1 residue short of the CDR3 end; the germline J gene provides the rest. With V trimmed by 2 bases and J by 3 bases, 0 bases remained unmatched. CDR3 length: 14 residues. Per the germline V gene, CDR1 is FNHDT and CDR2 is SITEND (reference sequence).

With respect to this clone: The gene names given are mouse names. The read ends 1 residue before the CDR3 terminus; that terminus is restored from the germline J gene. This rearrangement joins TRBV3 to TRBJ2-4, with 7 nucleotides matching TRBD2. The V gene's germline CDR1 is SNHLY and CDR2 FYNGKV (reference sequence). V shed 5 bases and J 4 bases; nucleotides not matched to a gene: 3. The CDR3 has 13 amino acids. CDR3 DNA, as far as it was read: TGTGCCAGCAGCGCGGACTGGAAAAACACCTTGTAC. It encodes CASSADWKNTLY. The CDR3 reads in full as CASSADWKNTLYF.

This clone turned up a few times. The genes and germline here are from mouse. The sequenced fragment ends 1 residue before the CDR3 boundary, so the rest is inferred from the germline J gene. The chain links TRBV3 to TRBJ1-2; no clear D gene. Per the germline V gene, CDR1 is SNHLY and CDR2 is FYNGKV (reference sequence). CDR3 length equals 15 residues. The ends were cut back, 1 base at V and 0 bases at J, with 9 bases in the middle. The covered CDR3 bases are TGTGCCAGCAGCTTAGTCCACAGATCAAACTCCGACTACACC. Encoded protein: CASSLVHRSNSDYT. The entire CDR3 is CASSLVHRSNSDYTF.